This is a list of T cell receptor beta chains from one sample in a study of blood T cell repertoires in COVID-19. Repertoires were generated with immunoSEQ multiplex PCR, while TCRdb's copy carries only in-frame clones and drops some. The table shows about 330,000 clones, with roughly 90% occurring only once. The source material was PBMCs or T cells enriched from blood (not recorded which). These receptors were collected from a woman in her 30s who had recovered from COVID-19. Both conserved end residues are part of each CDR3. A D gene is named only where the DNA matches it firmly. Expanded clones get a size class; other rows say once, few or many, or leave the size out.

TGTGCCAGCAGCTTAGGCCGGCAGGGAGGCGATGGCTACACCTTC	CASSLGRQGGDGYTF	NA	TRBV13	15	TRBJ1-2	NA
TGTGCCTCCTTGGACAGGGGGCGAGGTGGAAACACCATATATTTT	CASLDRGRGGNTIYF	TRBD1	TRBV19	15	TRBJ1-3	NA
TGTGCCAGCAGAGACAGGGGGCTCGCCTACAATGAGCAGTTCTTC	CASRDRGLAYNEQFF	TRBD1	TRBV25-1	15	TRBJ2-1	NA
TGTGCCAGCAGGAGACTAGCGGGGGGGTACGAAGAGACCCAGTACTTC	CASRRLAGGYEETQYF	TRBD2	TRBV2	16	TRBJ2-5	NA
TGTGCCAGCAGCCTCGATAGCAGCTACGAGCAGTACTTC	CASSLDSSYEQYF	NA	TRBV7-9	13	TRBJ2-7	NA
TGTGCCAGCAGCTTAGAGTCGGGGTTTGGGACTGAAGCTTTCTTT	CASSLESGFGTEAFF	NA	TRBV7-9	15	TRBJ1-1	NA
TGCGCCAGCAGCCGCACTAGCGGGAGTCGAACCGGGGAGCTGTTTTTT	CASSRTSGSRTGELFF	TRBD2	TRBV4-1	16	TRBJ2-2	NA
TGTGCCAGCAGCCCGGACAGAATTAATTCACCCCTCCACTTT	CASSPDRINSPLHF	NA	TRBV28	14	TRBJ1-6	NA
TGCGCCAGCAGTTCAGGTGACAACTCTCCCTACGAGCAGTACTTC	CASSSGDNSPYEQYF	NA	TRBV5-1	15	TRBJ2-7	once
TGTGCCATCAGTGGGACAGGGCGGGCAGATACGCAGTATTTT	CAISGTGRADTQYF	TRBD1	TRBV10-3	14	TRBJ2-3	NA
TGCGCCAGCAGCCGTTCCTTCCTTAGCGGGACTCTCTACAATGAGCAGTTCTTC	CASSRSFLSGTLYNEQFF	TRBD2	TRBV4-1	18	TRBJ2-1	NA
TGTGCCAGCAGTTTTTCGTCGGGCAGCGGGGGCCTCTCCTACAATGAGCAGTTCTTC	CASSFSSGSGGLSYNEQFF	TRBD2	TRBV9	19	TRBJ2-1	NA
TGTGCCAGCTCGCTTAACGGGAAAAACACTGAAGCTTTCTTT	CASSLNGKNTEAFF	NA	TRBV18	14	TRBJ1-1	NA
TGCAGTGCTAGAAGCGCAGATACGCAGTATTTT	CSARSADTQYF	NA	TRBV20-1	11	TRBJ2-3	NA
TGTGCCAGCAGTTCCACAGACAGGGAAGTAGGCTACACCTTC	CASSSTDREVGYTF	TRBD1	TRBV28	14	TRBJ1-2	NA
TGTGCCAGCAGTGTGCGGGAAGGCTACGAGCAGTACTTC	CASSVREGYEQYF	NA	TRBV2	13	TRBJ2-7	NA
TGCAGTGCTATAAGCTACACCTTC	CSAISYTF	NA	TRBV20-1	8	TRBJ1-2	many
TGTGCCAGCAGTGATGGCAGGCTACAAGAGACCCAGTACTTC	CASSDGRLQETQYF	NA	TRBV2	14	TRBJ2-5	NA
TGTGCCAGCAGCCACTCACTACGACTTGGCACTGAAGCTTTCTTT	CASSHSLRLGTEAFF	NA	TRBV3-1/TRBV3-2	15	TRBJ1-1	NA
TGTGCCAGCAGCCGGGAGAGGGGACTCTTCAGCTCCTACGAGCAGTACTTC	CASSRERGLFSSYEQYF	NA	TRBV9	17	TRBJ2-7	NA